A single sample is the source of the 21 T cell receptor beta chains below, sequenced in a study of T cell responses to AZD1222 COVID-19 vaccine. Measured with immunoSEQ multiplex PCR; TCRdb has only the in-frame clones, and not every one. The data hold 100,000 to 150,000 clones, with 91% observed a single time. The sequences come from peripheral blood, collected 28 days after the second AZD1222 dose. All receptors derive from an adult who received the AZD1222 COVID-19 vaccine.

This clone was recorded once. The rearrangement uses TRBV30 and TRBJ1-2; D is unresolved. Trimming removed 3 bases from V and 0 bases from J, with 11 bases in between. CDR1 is GTSNPN, CDR2 SVGIG, per germline (reference sequence). The CDR3 has 14 amino acids. The CDR3 loop is CAWRPGNANYGYTF. The CDR3 nucleotides read TGTGCCTGGAGACCGGGGAACGCTAACTATGGCTACACCTTC. The full variable domain, rest sourced from reference TRBV30 and TRBJ1-2, is SQTIHQWPATLVQPVGSPLSLECTVEGTSNPNLYWYRQAAGRGLQLLFYSVGIGQISSEVPQNLSASRPQDRQFILSSKKLLLSDSGFYLCAWRPGNANYGYTFGSGTRLTVV.

As DNA, the CDR3 is TGTGCCACCAGTGATTCGGCGGACCTAGCGGCTGAAGCTTTCTTT. Translation: CATSDSADLAAEAFF. V and J are TRBV24-1 and TRBJ1-1; D ambiguous. Germline CDR1 KGHDR, CDR2 SFDVKD. The length of the CDR3 is 15 residues. Deletions cut 2 bases from V and 6 bases from J, with 15 bases between.

The V call is TRBV30, the J call TRBJ2-7; TRBD1 is a possible D gene (6 bases). V gave up 2 bases and J gave up 5 bases, with 13 bases separating them. The germline V gene encodes CDR1 GTSNPN and CDR2 SVGIG (reference sequence). The CDR3 contains 13 residues. The CDR3 is CAWSRGGADEQYF. CDR3 DNA: TGTGCCTGGAGTCGAGGGGGAGCGGACGAGCAGTACTTC.

V gene TRBV7-5 combines with J gene TRBJ1-4; TRBD1, the D gene given by the table, was not confirmed from the DNA. TRBV7-5 is designated a pseudogene. CDR3 length: 18 amino acids. CDR3 nucleotides: TGTGCCAGAAGCCCGTCGGCAGGCCATTCAGCAACTAATGAAAAACTGTTTTTT. It encodes CARSPSAGHSATNEKLFF.

This clone is medium-sized by share. The J gene is TRBJ1-1, the V gene TRBV6-4; D perhaps matches TRBD1 (6 bases). Germline V lookup: CDR1 MRHNA, CDR2 SNTAGT. Trimming stripped 2 bases from V and 4 bases from J, with 11 bases between. This CDR3 contains 14 residues. The CDR3 DNA reads TGTGCCAGCAGTGACAAACAGGGAGTCACTGAAGCTTTCTTT. It encodes CASSDKQGVTEAFF.

This chain connects TRBV24-1 to TRBJ1-1; no clear D gene. Deletions cut 0 bases from V and 1 base from J, with 11 bases between. CDR3 length: 16 residues. Germline CDR1 reads KGHDR; CDR2 reads SFDVKD. This CDR3 reads CATSDLLPDKNTEAFF. For the CDR3, the DNA is TGTGCCACCAGTGATTTGCTACCCGACAAGAACACTGAAGCTTTCTTT.

V and J are TRBV19 and TRBJ1-3; 10 bases line up with TRBD1. V lost 5 bases to trimming and J lost 0 bases; unmatched junction nucleotides: 4. Per the germline V gene, CDR1 is LNHDA and CDR2 is SQIVND (reference sequence). The CDR3 length is 16 residues. The CDR3 loop is CASSDRGPISGNTIYF. The DNA for the CDR3 is TGTGCCAGTAGTGACAGGGGGCCGATCTCTGGAAACACCATATATTTT. Full variable domain (rest looked up from reference TRBV19 and TRBJ1-3): DGGITQSPKYLFRKEGQNVTLSCEQNLNHDAMYWYRQDPGQGLRLIYYSQIVNDFQKGDIAEGYSVSREKKESFPLTVTSAQKNPTAFYLCASSDRGPISGNTIYFGEGSWLTVV.

This chain joins TRBV7-2 and TRBJ1-5, with a possible D match to TRBD1 (6 bases). The germline V gene encodes CDR1 SGHTA and CDR2 FQGNSA. V shed 4 bases and J shed 7 bases, with 14 bases lying between them. The CDR3 has 14 amino acids. The CDR3 DNA is TGTGCCAGCAGCTCAGGGGTAGGGTTGCAGCCCCAGCATTTT. Protein product: CASSSGVGLQPQHF.

This chain joins TRBV6-5 and TRBJ1-1; 9 bases match TRBD1. Per the germline V gene, CDR1 is MNHEY and CDR2 is SVGAGI. With V trimmed by 6 bases and J by 3 bases, 8 bases remained unmatched. The CDR3 is 15 residues long. The CDR3 here is CASSLQGAADTEAFF. CDR3 DNA sequence: TGTGCCAGCAGCCTACAGGGGGCGGCCGACACTGAAGCTTTCTTT.

The rearrangement joins TRBV6-1 to TRBJ1-1; TRBD1 might be the D (5 bases). The germline V and J ends were trimmed by 5 bases and 7 bases, with 11 bases remaining between them. CDR3 length equals 12 residues. Germline V gives CDR1 MNHNS, CDR2 SASEGT. The CDR3 DNA is TGTGCCAGCAGTCAAAACAGGTATGAAGCTTTCTTT. Residues: CASSQNRYEAFF.

The gene calls are TRBV6-5 and TRBJ1-5; the match to TRBD1 covers 7 bases. CDR3 length equals 15 residues. In germline, CDR1 is MNHEY, CDR2 SVGAGI. V lost 6 bases to trimming and J lost 0 bases; unmatched junction nucleotides: 5. The CDR3 loop is CASRGQVYSNQPQHF. CDR3 in DNA: TGTGCCAGCAGAGGACAGGTCTATAGCAATCAGCCCCAGCATTTT.

V is TRBV7-9 and J is TRBJ1-6; D remains unclear. The CDR3 runs 16 residues. Trimming cost V 4 bases and J 10 bases, with 20 bases left between them. The germline V gene has CDR1 SEHNR and CDR2 FQNEAQ (reference sequence). The CDR3 loop is CASSSQLPSAWSPLHF. The CDR3 nucleotides are TGTGCCAGCAGCTCCCAACTTCCTAGCGCATGGTCACCCCTCCACTTT.

The V gene is TRBV18, the J gene TRBJ2-7, with TRBD2 as a possible D gene (5 bases). This CDR3 spans 15 amino acids. Germline-derived CDR1 and CDR2 are KGHSH and LQKENI. Trimming pared 3 bases from V and 5 bases from J, leaving 17 bases between. Here the CDR3 DNA reads TGTGCCAGCTCACCTGAAGGGCTAGCCGGCCACGAGCAGTACGTC. It translates to CASSPEGLAGHEQYV.

This rearrangement joins TRBV6-6 to TRBJ1-2; 12 bases fit TRBD1. This CDR3 is built from 16 residues. CDR1 and CDR2 from the germline V gene are MNHNY and SVGAGI (reference sequence). Trimming removed 4 bases from V and 5 bases from J; junction bases left unmatched: 8. Written as DNA, the CDR3 is TGTGCCAGCAGTTCATCGGGACAGGGGGCAGGGTATGGCTACACCTTC. This sequence encodes CASSSSGQGAGYGYTF.

This rearrangement joins TRBV4-1 to TRBJ1-1, with D possibly TRBD1 on 5 matching bases. V lost 1 base to trimming and J lost 0 bases, with 9 bases between them. From germline, CDR1 is MGHRA and CDR2 YSYEKL. This CDR3 comprises 15 residues. In nucleotides, the CDR3 is TGCGCCAGCAGCCAAGCGGGGCAGGTGAACACTGAAGCTTTCTTT. Translated: CASSQAGQVNTEAFF.

The V gene is TRBV20-1, the J gene TRBJ1-5; D perhaps matches TRBD1 (6 bases). Between the trimmed V and J ends, which lost 3 bases and 0 bases, there was a span of 21 bases. The CDR3 totals 18 residues. Germline CDR1 is DFQATT and CDR2 is SNEGSKA (reference sequence). The CDR3 sequence is CSASGPDSDRDSNQPQHF. For the CDR3, the DNA is TGCAGTGCTAGTGGCCCGGACAGCGATCGGGATAGCAATCAGCCCCAGCATTTT.

The chain combines TRBV7-8 with TRBJ1-2; D remains unclear. Per the germline V gene, CDR1 is SGHVS and CDR2 is FQNEAQ. This CDR3 has 13 residues. Deletions cut 0 bases from V and 4 bases from J, with 6 bases between. CDR3: CASSLAETYGYTF. In nucleotides, the CDR3 is TGTGCCAGCAGCTTAGCGGAGACCTATGGCTACACCTTC.

The gene calls are TRBV2 and TRBJ1-2, with D perhaps matching TRBD1 (6 bases). This CDR3 spans 14 amino acids. The germline V and J ends were trimmed by 6 bases and 6 bases, with 17 bases remaining between them. The V gene's germline CDR1 is SNHLY and CDR2 FYNNEI. CDR3 residues: CASRQSQGFNGYTF. The CDR3 coding sequence is TGTGCCAGCAGGCAATCACAGGGTTTTAATGGCTACACCTTC.

This clone has a single count. V is TRBV11-1 and J is TRBJ2-3, with 7 bases identical to TRBD1. Germline CDR1 reads SGHAT; CDR2 reads FQDESV (reference sequence). The CDR3 totals 16 residues. V dropped 0 bases and J dropped 2; count of bases not matched to a gene: 5. CDR3 residues: CASSLAVTGITDTQYF. In DNA form, the CDR3 reads TGTGCCAGCAGCTTAGCCGTGACAGGGATCACAGATACGCAGTATTTT.

The rearrangement joins TRBV10-3 to TRBJ1-1, with 8 bases identical to TRBD1. V shed 6 bases, J shed 5 bases, and the junction held 11 bases outside the gene matches. CDR1 is ENHRY and CDR2 is SYGVKD in the germline V gene. This CDR3 comprises 15 residues. CDR3 region: CAISPIAGTGTEAFF. CDR3 coding DNA: TGTGCCATCAGCCCTATAGCCGGGACAGGAACTGAAGCTTTCTTT.

V gene TRBV28 combines with J gene TRBJ1-2; no definite D call. Trimming cost V 5 bases and J 5 bases, with 9 bases left between them. In germline, CDR1 is MDHEN, CDR2 SYDVKM. This CDR3 has 12 amino acids. In nucleotides, the CDR3 is TGTGCCAGCAGTCCACCGGTGTATGGCTACACCTTC. Translation: CASSPPVYGYTF.